The 23 T cell receptor beta chains in this list originate from one sample, sequenced in a study of OX40 agonist ivuxolimab in advanced cancers. Here immunoSEQ multiplex PCR was the method, and the copy in TCRdb shows in-frame clones only, minus some. The sample lists tens of thousands of clones, approximately 91% occurring once. The sample in question was CD4+ or CD8+ T cells sorted from blood, obtained in a trial of the OX40 agonist ivuxolimab. The origin of the receptors is an adult with an advanced solid tumor such as melanoma, head and neck, liver or kidney cancer.

The chain has TRBV9 and TRBJ1-2, with 8 bases fitting TRBD1. Germline loops: CDR1 SGDLS, CDR2 YYNGEE. This CDR3 spans 15 amino acids. V shed 3 bases, J shed 3 bases, and the junction held 7 bases outside the gene matches. This chain's CDR3 is CASSGSGGADYGYTF. The CDR3 DNA is TGTGCCAGCAGCGGATCAGGGGGCGCGGACTATGGCTACACCTTC.

This clone was seen just once. The rearrangement joins TRBV2 to TRBJ1-3, with 10 positions matching TRBD1. Germline CDR1 and CDR2: SNHLY and FYNNEI. CDR3 length equals 16 residues. Unmatched junction bases numbered 7, after V lost 6 bases and J lost 2 bases. CDR3 protein: CASRRGQGEAGNTIYF. The DNA for the CDR3 is TGTGCCAGCAGAAGAGGACAGGGGGAGGCTGGAAACACCATATATTTT.

Written as DNA, the CDR3 is TGTGCCAGTAGTATAGGACAGGGAGTCGGGGGCACTGAAGCTTTCTTT. Protein product: CASSIGQGVGGTEAFF. The gene calls are TRBV19 and TRBJ1-1; 7 nucleotides match TRBD1. Germline V gene lookup returns CDR1 LNHDA and CDR2 SQIVND (reference sequence). V was pared by 1 base and J by 4 bases, with 9 bases of the junction left unmatched. CDR3 length equals 16 residues.

The chain uses TRBV7-2 and TRBJ2-1; D gene unclear. Per germline, CDR1 SGHTA and CDR2 FQGNSA. The CDR3 extends over 12 amino acids. Deletions cut 3 bases from V and 7 bases from J, with 7 bases between. The CDR3 sequence: CASSLRYNEQFF. The CDR3 nucleotides are TGTGCCAGCAGCTTGAGGTATAATGAGCAGTTCTTC. Full variable domain (missing parts from reference TRBV7-2 and TRBJ2-1): GAGVSQSPSNKVTEKGKDVELRCDPISGHTALYWYRQSLGQGLEFLIYFQGNSAPDKSGLPSDRFSAERTGGSVSTLTIQRTQQEDSAVYLCASSLRYNEQFFGPGTRLTVL.

The CDR3 sequence: CASSSGLAGVTETQYF. Here the CDR3 DNA reads TGTGCCAGCAGCTCGGGACTAGCGGGAGTTACAGAGACCCAGTACTTC. The J gene is TRBJ2-5, the V gene TRBV11-3; TRBD2 matches 14 bases. This CDR3 has 16 amino acids. J lost 4 bases, V lost 4 bases, and 5 bases had no gene match. Germline V CDR1 and CDR2: SGHNT, YENEEA.

This chain links TRBV29-1 with TRBJ2-3, with a weak D call TRBD2 (5 bases). This CDR3 region has 12 residues. Germline values: CDR1 SQVTM, CDR2 ANQGSEA. V was pared by 6 bases and J by 1 base, with 8 bases between. The CDR3 protein is CSVNGGTDTQYF. CDR3 sequence (DNA): TGCAGCGTCAACGGGGGCACAGATACGCAGTATTTT.

The chain combines TRBV5-6 with TRBJ2-3, with 9 bases lining up with TRBD1. The CDR3 contains 16 residues. The V gene's germline CDR1 is SGHDT and CDR2 YYEEEE. V dropped 4 bases and J dropped 4; count of bases not matched to a gene: 10. The CDR3 DNA reads TGTGCCAGCAGCCCCTTGGACAGGGGAAGTCCAGATACGCAGTATTTT. Translated: CASSPLDRGSPDTQYF.

V gene TRBV5-1 combines with J gene TRBJ2-2; D is possibly TRBD2 (6 bases). The germline gives CDR1 SGHRS, CDR2 YFSETQ. V gave up 0 bases and J gave up 5 bases, with 8 bases separating them. CDR3 size: 14 residues. This CDR3 reads CASSLDAGTGELFF. CDR3 DNA sequence: TGCGCCAGCAGCTTGGATGCGGGAACCGGGGAGCTGTTTTTT.

This clone was detected a few times. The chain couples TRBV29-1 to TRBJ1-1; 9 nucleotides match TRBD1. This CDR3 spans 13 amino acids. Germline CDR1 SQVTM, CDR2 ANQGSEA. V shed 6 bases and J 5 bases; nucleotides not matched to a gene: 7. The CDR3 here is CSVGWDRDTEAFF. CDR3 nucleotide sequence: TGCAGCGTCGGATGGGACAGGGATACTGAAGCTTTCTTT.

The J gene is TRBJ1-5, the V gene TRBV6-6, with D uncertain. The V end was cut by 2 bases, the J end by 2 bases, with 13 bases between. CDR3 length: 16 amino acids. Germline V gene sequence: CDR1 MNHNY, CDR2 SVGAGI (reference sequence). Here the CDR3 DNA reads TGTGCCAGCAGTTACAGAGAGGTTAGGGGCAATCAGCCCCAGCATTTT. Its translation: CASSYREVRGNQPQHF.

As for this clone: Within the sample, other DNA sequences also encode this same CDR3. V is TRBV7-6 and J is TRBJ2-5; D gene uncertain. V dropped 4 bases and J dropped 2 bases, with 2 bases sitting between them. This CDR3 is built from 11 residues. Germline V gene lookup returns CDR1 SGHVS and CDR2 FNYEAQ. The chain's CDR3 is CASSSQETQYF. As DNA, the CDR3 is TGTGCCAGCAGCTCGCAAGAGACCCAGTACTTC.

V and J are TRBV6-5 and TRBJ2-5; 7 bases are a match to TRBD1. The V gene's germline CDR1 is MNHEY and CDR2 SVGAGI. V lost 6 bases and J lost 5; bases outside the gene matches: 6. This CDR3 has 13 amino acids. The CDR3 DNA follows: TGTGCCAGCAGAACGACAGGGTTGGAGACCCAGTACTTC. Its translation is CASRTTGLETQYF.

V usage is TRBV28 and J usage is TRBJ1-2, with D possibly matching TRBD1 (6 bases). The CDR3 sequence is 13 residues long. Germline-derived CDR1 and CDR2 are MDHEN and SYDVKM. Trimming cost V 8 bases and J 9 bases, with 19 bases left between them. The CDR3 spells CASSTTGIRRYTF. The CDR3 nucleotides read TGTGCCAGCTCCACCACAGGGATTAGACGCTACACCTTC.

The chain couples TRBV7-6 to TRBJ1-6; 7 nucleotides align to TRBD1. From germline, CDR1 is SGHVS and CDR2 FNYEAQ. This CDR3 spans 16 amino acids. V was clipped by 1 base and J by 7 bases; unmatched bases: 7. CDR3 sequence reads: CASSLVRTGRNSPLHF. The CDR3 coding sequence is TGTGCCAGCAGCTTAGTTAGGACAGGAAGGAATTCACCCCTCCACTTT.

On this clone itself: The limits of the CDR3 on the DNA are not certain, so only TCRdb's listed CDR3 is given. The V gene is TRBV28, the J gene TRBJ1-4. The CDR3 length is 14 residues, termini included. Germline V gives CDR1 MDHEN, CDR2 SYDVKM. The CDR3: CASSTSQLNEKLFF.

This rearrangement joins TRBV6-1 to TRBJ1-4, with D hard to call. CDR1 is MNHNS, CDR2 SASEGT, per germline. CDR3 length: 15 amino acids. The V end was cut by 6 bases, the J end by 0 bases, with 11 bases between. This CDR3 reads CASREQPATNEKLFF. The CDR3 region has the DNA TGTGCCAGCAGGGAACAACCTGCAACTAATGAAAAACTGTTTTTT.

This chain links TRBV6-5 with TRBJ2-3; 12 bases are shared with TRBD2. After removal of 3 bases from V and 4 bases from J, the junction contained 2 bases not matched to a gene. CDR3 length: 15 residues. Per germline, CDR1 MNHEY and CDR2 SVGAGI. The CDR3 here is CASSYSSGRADTQYF. The CDR3 DNA is TGTGCCAGCAGTTATTCTAGCGGGAGGGCAGATACGCAGTATTTT.

This chain uses TRBV29-1 with TRBJ2-7; TRBD1 matches at 7 bases. With V trimmed by 5 bases and J by 8 bases, 9 bases remained unmatched. In germline, CDR1 is SQVTM, CDR2 ANQGSEA. The CDR3 loop spans 12 amino acids. CDR3 in amino acids: CSVTGAALKQYF. The CDR3 DNA follows: TGCAGCGTTACAGGGGCCGCTCTGAAGCAGTACTTC.

This clone was recorded only once. Here the CDR3 reads CASKRTSGIGVETQYF. In nucleotides, the CDR3 is TGTGCCAGCAAACGGACTAGCGGGATAGGAGTAGAGACCCAGTACTTC. This rearrangement joins TRBV2 to TRBJ2-5, with 12 bases lining up with TRBD2. The CDR3 runs to 16 residues. Losses at the gene ends were 7 bases for V and 4 bases for J; bases not matched to a gene: 10. From germline, CDR1 is SNHLY and CDR2 FYNNEI.

The V gene is TRBV18, the J gene TRBJ2-5; no reliable D call. This CDR3 has 13 amino acids. V was trimmed by 5 bases and J by 4 bases, leaving 11 bases between them. The germline V gene has CDR1 KGHSH and CDR2 LQKENI. The CDR3 sequence: CASSSRTGETQYF. CDR3 DNA sequence: TGTGCCAGCTCATCAAGGACGGGAGAGACCCAGTACTTC.

The rearrangement links TRBV5-5 to TRBJ2-5; no clear D gene. V was pared by 3 bases and J by 5 bases, with 17 bases between. Germline values: CDR1 SGHKS, CDR2 YYEKEE (reference sequence). The CDR3 runs 15 residues. The CDR3 spells CASSSTSTEVETQYF. CDR3 DNA sequence: TGTGCCAGCAGCTCCACATCAACAGAGGTGGAGACCCAGTACTTC.

This clone was observed a few times. V and J are TRBV5-1 and TRBJ2-5, with a weak D call TRBD1 (5 bases). Deletions cut 4 bases from V and 5 bases from J, with 15 bases between. Looked up from germline, CDR1 is SGHRS and CDR2 is YFSETQ. This CDR3 is built from 14 residues. As DNA, the CDR3 is TGCGCCAGCAGCCCCGGCAGGGTAGACGAGACCCAGTACTTC. It is translated as CASSPGRVDETQYF.

Details on this clone: One end of the junction varies from germline; a read error may be responsible. The genes are TRBV5-1 and TRBJ2-5, with a tentative D call TRBD1 (5 bases). Looked up from germline, CDR1 is SGHRS and CDR2 is YFSETQ. The CDR3 is 17 residues long. The CDR3 sequence is CASRLGLNPQGTETQYF. Here the CDR3 DNA reads TGCGCCAGCAGGTTGGGGTTGAACCCCCAGGGCACAGAGACCCAGTACTTC.